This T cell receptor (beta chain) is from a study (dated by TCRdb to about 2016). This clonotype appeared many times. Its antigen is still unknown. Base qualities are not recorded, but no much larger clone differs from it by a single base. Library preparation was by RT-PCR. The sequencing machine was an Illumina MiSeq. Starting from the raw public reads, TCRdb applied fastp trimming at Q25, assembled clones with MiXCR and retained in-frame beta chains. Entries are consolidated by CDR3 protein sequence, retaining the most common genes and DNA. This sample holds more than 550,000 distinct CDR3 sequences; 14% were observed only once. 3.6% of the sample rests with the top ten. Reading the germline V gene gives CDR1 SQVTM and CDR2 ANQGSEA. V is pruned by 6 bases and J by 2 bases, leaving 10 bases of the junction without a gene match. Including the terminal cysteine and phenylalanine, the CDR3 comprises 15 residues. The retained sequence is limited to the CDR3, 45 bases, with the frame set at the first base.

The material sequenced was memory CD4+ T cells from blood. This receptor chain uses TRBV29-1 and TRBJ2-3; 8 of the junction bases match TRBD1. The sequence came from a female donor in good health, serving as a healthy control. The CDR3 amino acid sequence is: CSVLGTGEITDTQYF. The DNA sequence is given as TGCAGCGTGCTTGGGACAGGAGAAATCACAGATACGCAGTATTTT.